This T cell receptor (beta chain) was obtained from a study of regulatory T cells in long-lasting Graves disease. Arm-PCR of CDR3 regions with iRepertoire HTBI primers generated TCR beta libraries. TCRdb re-called the multiplex PCR reads through MiXCR, storing one row per CDR3 protein. Found here are 600,000 to 850,000 distinct CDR3 sequences, about 30% of them singletons; the top ten hold 40% to 55%. This clonotype was seen ten or more times. Time point defined: persistent/refractory GD, antithyroid drugs over 5 years with positive TRAb. Generation of the TCR library employed RNA extracted from PBMCs. CDR3 length: 12 residues. Deletions cut 5 bases from V and 10 bases from J, with 11 bases between.

Sequenced here: peripheral blood mononuclear cells (PBMCs), sampled when the disease was refractory, from a patient treated with antithyroid drugs. This TCR was recovered from a female donor with Graves disease. The genes are TRBV12-3 or TRBV12-4 and TRBJ1-4; D remains unclear. Written as DNA, the CDR3 is TGTGCCAGCAGTCCCGCGGATGGAAAACTGTTTTTT. It yields the protein CASSPADGKLFF.